This passage covers 20 T cell receptor beta chains from one sample sequenced in a study of T cell responses to AZD1222 COVID-19 vaccine. Sequenced by immunoSEQ multiplex PCR; TCRdb stores in-frame clones only, minus some. The top ten hold 6.9% of the sample, which has about 130,000 clones, 90% seen once. Sequenced here: peripheral blood, sampled on day 0 of AZD1222 vaccination. The origin of the receptors is an adult in good health.

The V call is TRBV3-1 (or the pseudogene TRBV3-2), the J call TRBJ2-7; D uncertain. CDR1 LGHDT and CDR2 YNNKEL come from the germline V gene (reference sequence). Between the trimmed V and J ends, which lost 0 bases and 5 bases, there was a span of 2 bases. The CDR3 has 11 amino acids. CDR3 bases: TGTGCCAGCAGCCAAGAGAACGAGCAGTACTTC. Translating gives CASSQENEQYF.

Here the CDR3 reads CASSEGPYNEQFF. The CDR3 DNA follows: TGTGCCAGCAGTGAAGGACCTTACAATGAGCAGTTCTTC. The rearrangement links TRBV25-1 to TRBJ2-1; no clear D gene. This CDR3 has 13 residues. V lost 2 bases, J lost 4 bases, and 6 bases lay in between. CDR1 and CDR2 from the germline V gene are MGHDK and SYGVNS.

V is TRBV25-1 and J is TRBJ1-4; D ambiguous. Trimming shortened V by 5 bases and J by 6 bases, and 7 bases separated the two germline ends. The germline gives CDR1 MGHDK, CDR2 SYGVNS. The CDR3 runs 12 residues. CDR3 coding DNA: TGTGCCAGCAGTAGGCCGTATGAAAAACTGTTTTTT. It translates to CASSRPYEKLFF.

Note on this clone: A junction boundary mismatches the germline segment, possibly from a read error. The chain combines TRBV7-9 with TRBJ2-7; D remains unclear. CDR1 is SEHNR and CDR2 is FQNEAQ in the germline V gene (reference sequence). This CDR3 has 12 amino acids. CDR3 amino acids: CASSLEGPPGNF. The CDR3 DNA reads as TGTGCCAGCAGCTTAGAAGGGCCACCTGGGAACTTC.

The chain carries TRBV19 and TRBJ2-7; 9 bases fit TRBD1. CDR3 size: 16 residues. J gave up 2 bases and V 4 bases, and 9 bases lay outside the gene matches. CDR1 and CDR2 from the germline V gene are LNHDA and SQIVND (reference sequence). CDR3: CASSRTSGQGTYEQYF. CDR3 DNA sequence: TGTGCCAGTAGTAGAACTTCGGGACAGGGCACCTACGAGCAGTACTTC. Using reference TRBV19 and TRBJ2-7 for the parts outside the CDR3, the full variable domain is DGGITQSPKYLFRKEGQNVTLSCEQNLNHDAMYWYRQDPGQGLRLIYYSQIVNDFQKGDIAEGYSVSREKKESFPLTVTSAQKNPTAFYLCASSRTSGQGTYEQYFGPGTRLTVT.

This clone was detected once. The CDR3 reads CASSPGTVREKLFF. CDR3 in DNA: TGTGCCAGTAGTCCAGGGACTGTCCGCGAAAAACTGTTTTTT. This rearrangement joins TRBV19 to TRBJ1-4, with D possibly being TRBD1 (5 bases). Per germline, CDR1 LNHDA and CDR2 SQIVND (reference sequence). This CDR3 is 14 amino acids long. The V end lost 5 bases, the J end lost 8 bases, and 15 bases lay between the germline ends. Complete variable domain (other parts from reference TRBV19 and TRBJ1-4): DGGITQSPKYLFRKEGQNVTLSCEQNLNHDAMYWYRQDPGQGLRLIYYSQIVNDFQKGDIAEGYSVSREKKESFPLTVTSAQKNPTAFYLCASSPGTVREKLFFGSGTQLSVL.

The chain couples TRBV12-3 or TRBV12-4 to TRBJ2-7; D gene unclear. The CDR3 consists of 12 residues. V was clipped by 3 bases and J by 5 bases, with 8 bases between them. The DNA of the CDR3 is TGTGCCAGCAGTTTTTCGGGCCACGAGCAGTACTTC. Its translation is CASSFSGHEQYF.

The V and J genes are TRBV9 and TRBJ1-1, with D unresolved. Germline V gene lookup returns CDR1 SGDLS and CDR2 YYNGEE. This CDR3 has 13 residues. Trimming removed 3 bases at V and 8 bases at J, with 14 bases between. The CDR3 is CASSGQISREAFF. In DNA, the CDR3 is TGTGCCAGCAGCGGGCAGATATCCAGGGAAGCTTTCTTT.

The V call is TRBV6-2 or TRBV6-3, the J call TRBJ2-7; TRBD1 matches 9 bases. The CDR3 has 14 amino acids. In germline, CDR1 is MNHEY, CDR2 SVGEGT. The V and J ends lost 4 bases and 7 bases, in that order; junction bases with no gene match: 8. CDR3 nucleotide sequence: TGTGCCAGCAGTTCCGGGACAGGGTTACGGGAGCAGTACTTC. Translated, it gives CASSSGTGLREQYF.

The chain has TRBV19 and TRBJ2-1; the match to TRBD1 covers 9 bases. Germline lookup yields CDR1 LNHDA and CDR2 SQIVND (reference sequence). This CDR3 region has 14 residues. The V and J ends lost 6 bases and 4 bases, in that order; junction bases with no gene match: 4. The chain's CDR3 is CASSAGTGYNEQFF. CDR3 sequence (DNA): TGTGCCAGTAGCGCCGGGACAGGGTACAATGAGCAGTTCTTC.

The J gene is TRBJ1-2, the V gene TRBV4-3, with 7 bases fitting TRBD1. Germline values: CDR1 LGHNA, CDR2 YSLEER. Trimming took 4 bases from V and 6 from J; bases not matched to a gene: 2. The CDR3 is 12 residues long. CDR3 DNA: TGCGCCAGCAGCCTACAGGGGAATGGCTACACCTTC. Encoded protein: CASSLQGNGYTF.

The chain combines TRBV6-1 with TRBJ2-5; D might be TRBD2 (6 bases). The CDR3 spans 15 residues. V was pared by 3 bases and J by 5 bases, with 16 bases between. Germline V lookup: CDR1 MNHNS, CDR2 SASEGT. The CDR3 is CASSDPLVGGETQYF. Written as DNA, the CDR3 is TGTGCCAGCAGTGACCCTCTAGTGGGAGGCGAGACCCAGTACTTC.

The rearrangement uses TRBV27 and TRBJ1-2, with D tentatively TRBD1 (6 bases). Germline CDR1 reads MNHEY; CDR2 reads SMNVEV (reference sequence). The V end was cut by 0 bases, the J end by 8 bases, with 16 bases between. The CDR3 is made up of 15 amino acids. This CDR3 reads CASSLSGGLILGYTF. CDR3 sequence (DNA): TGTGCCAGCAGTTTATCCGGGGGGCTCATCTTGGGCTACACCTTC.

The rearrangement links TRBV5-1 to TRBJ1-4, with a weak D call TRBD1 (6 bases). The germline CDR1 and CDR2 sequences are SGHRS and YFSETQ. The germline V and J ends were trimmed by 5 bases and 2 bases, with 13 bases remaining between them. The CDR3 consists of 15 residues. The CDR3 is CASSYRVSTNEKLFF. The CDR3 nucleotides are TGCGCCAGCAGTTACAGGGTTTCGACTAATGAAAAACTGTTTTTT.

This clone was seen a single time. The J gene is TRBJ2-7, the V gene TRBV7-8; D is unresolved. The germline gives CDR1 SGHVS, CDR2 FQNEAQ. Trimming shortened V by 7 bases and J by 6 bases, and 22 bases separated the two germline ends. This CDR3 contains 15 residues. CDR3 amino acids: CASTKPSALGGEQYF. CDR3 coding DNA: TGTGCCAGCACCAAACCATCGGCCCTGGGTGGCGAGCAGTACTTC.

V and J are TRBV7-2 and TRBJ1-2; the D gene is possibly TRBD1 (6 bases). The CDR3 covers 15 residues. The ends were cut back, 3 bases at V and 6 bases at J, with 17 bases in the middle. CDR1 is SGHTA and CDR2 is FQGNSA in the germline V gene. The CDR3 bases are TGTGCCAGCAGCTTCGACGGCCTAGGGGGAGATGGCTACACCTTC. Encoded protein: CASSFDGLGGDGYTF.

The rearrangement uses TRBV2 and TRBJ1-5, with 7 bases that match TRBD1. V lost 2 bases to trimming and J lost 5 bases; unmatched junction nucleotides: 6. The CDR3 contains 15 residues. Per germline, CDR1 SNHLY and CDR2 FYNNEI. The CDR3, as DNA: TGTGCCAGCAGTGAACCTGGGACAGTAGATCAGCCCCAGCATTTT. This translates into CASSEPGTVDQPQHF.

The V gene is TRBV25-1, the J gene TRBJ2-1; weak D call: TRBD2 (7 bases). With 8 bases removed from V and 2 bases from J, the gap between germline ends came to 13 bases. CDR1 and CDR2 from the germline V gene are MGHDK and SYGVNS. The CDR3 length is 14 residues. Here the CDR3 DNA reads TGTGCCAGCTGCCCCGGGGGGCCCTACAATGAGCAGTTCTTC. Translated: CASCPGGPYNEQFF.

This clone has just a few counts. The chain recombines TRBV6-1 with TRBJ2-3, with D perhaps being TRBD1 or TRBD2 (5 bases each). V was cut by 5 bases and J by 1 base, with 13 bases left in between. Germline V gives CDR1 MNHNS, CDR2 SASEGT. CDR3 size: 15 residues. For the CDR3, the DNA is TGTGCCAGCAGTCCCCGGATGGGGGGCACAGATACGCAGTATTTT. This translates into CASSPRMGGTDTQYF.

The V call is TRBV7-9, the J call TRBJ2-2; D not resolved. Germline CDR1 reads SEHNR; CDR2 reads FQNEAQ (reference sequence). V was trimmed by 6 bases and J by 7 bases, leaving 15 bases between them. This CDR3 spans 14 amino acids. In DNA form, the CDR3 reads TGTGCCAGCAGACAGAAGGGTGGAAGCGGGGAGCTGTTTTTT. This encodes CASRQKGGSGELFF.